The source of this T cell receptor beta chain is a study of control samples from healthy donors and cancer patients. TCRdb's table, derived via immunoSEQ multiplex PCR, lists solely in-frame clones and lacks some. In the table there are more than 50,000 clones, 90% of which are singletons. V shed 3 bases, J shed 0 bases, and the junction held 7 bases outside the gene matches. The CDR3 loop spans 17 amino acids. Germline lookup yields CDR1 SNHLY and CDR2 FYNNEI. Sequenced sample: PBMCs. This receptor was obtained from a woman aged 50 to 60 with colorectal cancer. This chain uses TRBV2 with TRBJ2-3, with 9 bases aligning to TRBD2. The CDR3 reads CASSDRAGGPSTDTQYF. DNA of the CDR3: TGTGCCAGCAGTGATCGGGCGGGAGGGCCTAGCACAGATACGCAGTATTTT.